The 29 T cell receptor beta chains below all came from one sample that was sequenced in a study of T cell repertoires and Cas9 in healthy adults (dated by TCRdb to 2017 to 2018). Receptor libraries were prepared by the immunoSEQ multiplex PCR assay. This is the immuneACCESS table as TCRdb keeps it, with only in-frame sequences that have V and J called. A part of the clones is gone; compared with another copy, unresolved V genes explain less than half, and the rest is unexplained. The sample table lists 13,000 to 15,000 clones, 75% to 90% of them with a count of one. The ten largest clones represent roughly 2% of the sample. Material for sequencing was Tregs (CD4+, CD25+, CD127-, CD137-, CD154-) from PBMCs; culture status not recorded. The receptors here all came from a human donor in good health.

The chain combines TRBV11-2 with TRBJ1-6, with TRBD1 matching 9 bases. This CDR3 comprises 17 residues. CDR1 and CDR2 (germline): SGHAT, FQNNGV. V trimming: 4 bases; J trimming: 9 bases; junction bases outside the gene matches: 13. For the CDR3, the DNA is TGTGCCAGCAGCTCTACTCCGCCGGGACAGGGTTTTTCACCCCTCCACTTT. Protein sequence: CASSSTPPGQGFSPLHF. Complete variable domain (other parts from reference TRBV11-2 and TRBJ1-6): EAGVAQSPRYKIIEKRQSVAFWCNPISGHATLYWYQQILGQGPKLLIQFQNNGVVDDSQLPKDRFSAERLKGVDSTLKIQPAKLEDSAVYLCASSSTPPGQGFSPLHFGNGTRLTVT.

The chain recombines TRBV7-2 with TRBJ2-2, with 12 bases matching TRBD1. The CDR3 is made up of 15 amino acids. CDR1 and CDR2 from the germline V gene are SGHTA and FQGNSA. V gave up 5 bases and J gave up 6 bases; unmatched junction bases: 4. In nucleotides, the CDR3 is TGTGCCAGCAGCGGGTGGGACAGGGGGCCCGGGGAGCTGTTTTTT. Translating gives CASSGWDRGPGELFF.

The rearrangement uses TRBV7-6 and TRBJ1-4, with 9 bases that match TRBD1. In germline, CDR1 is SGHVS, CDR2 FNYEAQ. There are 16 residues in the CDR3. With V trimmed by 4 bases and J by 6 bases, 9 bases remained unmatched. The CDR3 DNA is TGTGCCAGCAGCTCCCGGGGACAGGGCTCGTATGAAAAACTGTTTTTT. Protein: CASSSRGQGSYEKLFF.

The chain employs TRBV16 and TRBJ1-2; the D gene is possibly TRBD1 (6 bases). The V and J ends lost 2 bases and 2 bases respectively, with 6 bases between them. The CDR3 extends over 13 amino acids. CDR1 and CDR2 from the germline V gene are KGHSY and FQNENV. The CDR3 DNA follows: TGTGCCAGCAGCCAACAGGGGAACTATGGCTACACCTTC. Encoded protein: CASSQQGNYGYTF.

This rearrangement joins TRBV6-1 to TRBJ1-5; D is unclear. The germline V gene encodes CDR1 MNHNS and CDR2 SASEGT. The CDR3 is 14 amino acids. Trimming removed 6 bases from V and 0 bases from J, with 9 bases in between. The CDR3 bases are TGTGCCAGCAGACGCGGGGATAGCAATCAGCCCCAGCATTTT. Its translation is CASRRGDSNQPQHF.

This sequence joins TRBV5-1 and TRBJ1-5, with 7 bases fitting TRBD1. Trimming cost V 2 bases and J 5 bases; bases outside gene matches: 4. Germline V gene sequence: CDR1 SGHRS, CDR2 YFSETQ. There are 14 residues in the CDR3. The CDR3 coding sequence is TGCGCCAGCAGCTTTGCAGGGGGTGATCAGCCCCAGCATTTT. Protein: CASSFAGGDQPQHF.

This clone was counted a few times. The rearrangement uses TRBV4-2 and TRBJ2-7, with 9 positions matching TRBD1. The ends lost 4 bases at V and 4 bases at J; junction bases unmatched: 8. Per the germline V gene, CDR1 is LGHNA and CDR2 is YNFKEQ. This CDR3 comprises 15 residues. The CDR3 DNA reads as TGTGCCAGCAGCCCCAGGACAGGGGCAATATACGAGCAGTACTTC. Its protein is CASSPRTGAIYEQYF.

The chain has TRBV7-3 and TRBJ2-2; perhaps TRBD2 as D (6 bases). Per germline, CDR1 SGHTA and CDR2 FQGTGA. V was clipped by 4 bases and J by 4 bases, with 10 bases between them. This CDR3 has 14 residues. Here the CDR3 DNA reads TGTGCCAGCAGCTCGGGAGCTAGCACCGGGGAGCTGTTTTTT. Amino acid sequence: CASSSGASTGELFF.

This rearrangement joins TRBV28 to TRBJ2-1, with 12 bases lining up with TRBD2. The CDR3 has 17 amino acids. Unmatched junction bases numbered 7, after V lost 4 bases and J lost 3 bases. Germline CDR1 reads MDHEN; CDR2 reads SYDVKM. CDR3 region: CASSSSGGGPRYNEQFF. CDR3 sequence (DNA): TGTGCCAGCAGTTCTAGCGGGGGGGGCCCCCGCTACAATGAGCAGTTCTTC. Together with reference TRBV28 and TRBJ2-1, the CDR3 gives the full variable domain: DVKVTQSSRYLVKRTGEKVFLECVQDMDHENMFWYRQDPGLGLRLIYFSYDVKMKEKGDIPEGYSVSREKKERFSLILESASTNQTSMYLCASSSSGGGPRYNEQFFGPGTRLTVL.

The chain carries TRBV30 and TRBJ2-7; unclear D gene. Germline CDR1 reads GTSNPN; CDR2 reads SVGIG (reference sequence). The ends were cut back, 2 bases at V and 3 bases at J, with 11 bases in the middle. This CDR3 comprises 13 residues. In DNA form, the CDR3 reads TGTGCCTGGAGTCCAAACCCCCTCTACGAGCAGTACTTC. Translated: CAWSPNPLYEQYF.

This rearrangement joins TRBV7-2 to TRBJ2-2; 8 bases agree with TRBD1. The V gene's germline CDR1 is SGHTA and CDR2 FQGNSA. J lost 4 bases, V lost 6 bases, and 4 bases had no gene match. The length of the CDR3 is 14 residues. Here the CDR3 DNA reads TGTGCCAGCAGGCGAGACAGGGGCACCGGGGAGCTGTTTTTT. Its translation is CASRRDRGTGELFF.

The rearrangement uses TRBV9 and TRBJ1-6, with unresolved D. Germline V gene data show CDR1 as SGDLS and CDR2 as YYNGEE. This CDR3 spans 14 amino acids. V lost 3 bases and J 4 bases, leaving 8 bases between the germline ends. CDR3 sequence: CASSGSVYNSPLHF. The CDR3 nucleotides read TGTGCCAGCAGCGGCTCAGTATATAATTCACCCCTCCACTTT.

V and J are TRBV19 and TRBJ1-4; D unclear. CDR3 length: 11 amino acids. CDR1 LNHDA and CDR2 SQIVND come from the germline V gene (reference sequence). V lost 3 bases to trimming and J lost 8 bases, with 4 bases between them. CDR3: CASSMGEKLFF. The CDR3 DNA reads TGTGCCAGTAGTATGGGGGAAAAACTGTTTTTT.

The CDR3 region is CASSTGGGREKLFF. In DNA, the CDR3 is TGCGCCAGCAGCACAGGAGGGGGCCGGGAAAAACTGTTTTTT. The chain combines TRBV10-2 with TRBJ1-4, with 7 positions matching TRBD1. The junction had 9 bases not matched to a gene; V was cut back by 6 bases and J by 8 bases. Germline-derived CDR1 and CDR2 are WSHSY and SAAADI. The CDR3 totals 14 residues.

The gene calls are TRBV18 and TRBJ1-5; D possibly corresponds to TRBD1 (5 bases). Trimming removed 3 bases at V and 0 bases at J, with 9 bases between. CDR3 length: 15 residues. CDR1 is KGHSH, CDR2 LQKENI, per germline. CDR3 sequence (DNA): TGTGCCAGCTCACCGGGACTCGATAGCAATCAGCCCCAGCATTTT. This translates into CASSPGLDSNQPQHF.

The CDR3 DNA reads as TGTGCCAGTGGGACTAGCGGCACAGATACGCAGTATTTT. Translating gives CASGTSGTDTQYF. The chain links TRBV5-6 to TRBJ2-3; TRBD2 matches 10 bases. Germline loops: CDR1 SGHDT, CDR2 YYEEEE. J lost 1 base, V lost 8 bases, and 1 base had no gene match. This CDR3 region has 13 residues.

The chain couples TRBV7-2 to TRBJ1-3; the match to TRBD1 covers 9 bases. CDR1 SGHTA and CDR2 FQGNSA come from the germline V gene. The CDR3 extends over 15 amino acids. V lost 1 base to trimming and J lost 2 bases; unmatched junction nucleotides: 0. CDR3 loop: CASSLGQGAGNTIYF. For the CDR3, the DNA is TGTGCCAGCAGCTTAGGACAGGGGGCTGGAAACACCATATATTTT. Full variable domain (remainder filled in from reference TRBV7-2 and TRBJ1-3): GAGVSQSPSNKVTEKGKDVELRCDPISGHTALYWYRQSLGQGLEFLIYFQGNSAPDKSGLPSDRFSAERTGGSVSTLTIQRTQQEDSAVYLCASSLGQGAGNTIYFGEGSWLTVV.

J is TRBJ1-1 and V is TRBV6-6; D might be TRBD1 (6 bases). Deletions cut 6 bases from V and 11 bases from J, with 19 bases between. Germline values: CDR1 MNHNY, CDR2 SVGAGI (reference sequence). This CDR3 spans 13 amino acids. The CDR3 DNA is TGTGCCAGCAGGGCCGAAAGGTTCCAGGGGGCTTTCTTT. It encodes CASRAERFQGAFF.

The chain couples TRBV18 to TRBJ1-1; 7 bases line up with TRBD1. Germline loops: CDR1 KGHSH, CDR2 LQKENI. The CDR3 contains 13 residues. After removal of 6 bases from V and 8 bases from J, the junction contained 9 bases not matched to a gene. DNA of the CDR3: TGTGCCAGCTCGGGACAGTCCTGGTCCGAAGCTTTCTTT. Its protein is CASSGQSWSEAFF.

The chain joins TRBV11-2 to TRBJ2-3; 7 nucleotides agree with TRBD2. Looked up from germline, CDR1 is SGHAT and CDR2 is FQNNGV. The V segment lost 0 bases and the J segment 0 bases; nucleotides outside the gene matches: 6. This CDR3 has 17 amino acids. The CDR3 coding sequence is TGTGCCAGCAGCTTAGACCTAGCGGTTACTAGCACAGATACGCAGTATTTT. It yields the protein CASSLDLAVTSTDTQYF.

The CDR3 region is CASGQPQGYGYTF. The CDR3 nucleotides read TGTGCCAGCGGACAACCCCAGGGATATGGCTACACCTTC. The J gene is TRBJ1-2, the V gene TRBV5-4; perhaps TRBD1 as D (5 bases). This CDR3 has 13 amino acids. Germline V gene sequence: CDR1 SGHNT, CDR2 YYREEE (reference sequence). Trimming left V 7 bases short and J 5 bases short, with 15 bases between.

The chain combines TRBV2 with TRBJ1-5; a weak D match, TRBD1 (6 bases). There are 13 residues in the CDR3. Germline V gene sequence: CDR1 SNHLY, CDR2 FYNNEI. V was clipped by 5 bases and J by 4 bases, with 9 bases between them. The CDR3 is CASSLGANQPQHF. DNA of the CDR3: TGTGCCAGCAGTCTGGGGGCGAATCAGCCCCAGCATTTT. The whole variable domain, filled in from reference TRBV2 and TRBJ1-5, reads EPEVTQTPSHQVTQMGQEVILRCVPISNHLYFYWYRQILGQKVEFLVSFYNNEISEKSEIFDDQFSVERPDGSNFTLKIRSTKLEDSAMYFCASSLGANQPQHFGDGTRLSIL.

The V and J genes are TRBV5-1 and TRBJ2-3; D tentatively fits TRBD1 or TRBD2 (6 bases each). Germline CDR1 reads SGHRS; CDR2 reads YFSETQ. This CDR3 spans 15 amino acids. V shed 1 base and J shed 2 bases, with 11 bases lying between them. CDR3 amino acids: CASSLRGAITDTQYF. DNA for the CDR3: TGCGCCAGCAGCTTGAGGGGGGCCATCACAGATACGCAGTATTTT.

This chain uses TRBV4-2 with TRBJ2-7; 11 bases match TRBD2. Germline CDR1 and CDR2: LGHNA and YNFKEQ. The CDR3 runs 19 residues. J gave up 6 bases and V 0 bases, and 16 bases lay outside the gene matches. CDR3 in amino acids: CASSQDSLAGGPWESEQYF. CDR3 bases: TGTGCCAGCAGCCAAGATAGCCTAGCGGGGGGCCCCTGGGAGAGCGAGCAGTACTTC.

This clone came up once. V is TRBV10-2 and J is TRBJ2-3; D may match TRBD1 or TRBD2 (6 bases each). This CDR3 is 12 amino acids long. From germline, CDR1 is WSHSY and CDR2 SAAADI. With 8 bases removed from V and 5 bases from J, the gap between germline ends came to 11 bases. This chain's CDR3 is CASEGGRDTQYF. Written as DNA, the CDR3 is TGCGCCAGCGAGGGGGGCAGAGATACGCAGTATTTT.

The chain links TRBV6-1 to TRBJ2-7; possibly TRBD2 for D (5 bases). This CDR3 region has 14 residues. V was cut by 6 bases and J by 0 bases, with 12 bases left in between. The germline CDR1 and CDR2 sequences are MNHNS and SASEGT. The CDR3 coding sequence is TGTGCCAGCAGAGCGGACGCAGCCTCCTACGAGCAGTACTTC. It yields the protein CASRADAASYEQYF.

This chain uses TRBV7-9 with TRBJ1-4, with a possible D match to TRBD1 (6 bases). V gave up 6 bases and J gave up 6 bases, with 14 bases separating them. Germline assignment: CDR1 SEHNR and CDR2 FQNEAQ (reference sequence). The CDR3 is 14 amino acids. CDR3 residues: CASSWGQSYEKLFF. In DNA form, the CDR3 reads TGTGCCAGCAGTTGGGGGCAGTCGTATGAAAAACTGTTTTTT.

Only one count was recorded for this clone. This chain uses TRBV7-2 with TRBJ2-7, with TRBD1 matching 8 bases. Unmatched junction bases numbered 7, after V lost 2 bases and J lost 1 base. Germline loops: CDR1 SGHTA, CDR2 FQGNSA. CDR3 length: 16 amino acids. The CDR3 spells CASSLYLQGASYEQYF. The DNA of the CDR3 is TGTGCCAGCAGCTTATATCTCCAGGGGGCTTCCTACGAGCAGTACTTC.

The chain couples TRBV7-2 to TRBJ2-7; 8 bases are shared with TRBD2. Germline V gene data show CDR1 as SGHTA and CDR2 as FQGNSA. V shed 3 bases, J shed 2 bases, and the junction held 3 bases outside the gene matches. The CDR3 totals 14 residues. CDR3 coding DNA: TGTGCCAGCAGCTTCTCCGGGGGGGCCTACGAGCAGTACTTC. Translating it yields CASSFSGGAYEQYF.